A single sample gave rise to the 2 T cell receptor beta chains below, sequenced in a study of beta chain features in type 1 diabetes. The isolated RNA, all of it, was reverse transcribed, so expressed TCRB transcripts were what got sequenced. Libraries were prepared by immunoSEQ multiplex PCR; TCRdb keeps only in-frame clonotypes and omits some of them. The sample records roughly 140,000 clones, 48% being singletons. The source material was Tregs from blood. Receptors were obtained from a man between 18 and 29 years old in good health.

This clone turned up a few times. The genes are TRBV2 and TRBJ2-1, with D unclear. Germline loops: CDR1 SNHLY, CDR2 FYNNEI. This CDR3 is 13 amino acids long. V lost 2 bases to trimming and J lost 8 bases, with 10 bases between them. The CDR3 reads CASSEFRYHEQFF. CDR3 in DNA: TGTGCCAGCAGTGAATTCCGGTACCATGAGCAGTTCTTC.

The chain combines TRBV11-2 with TRBJ2-7, with a possible D match to TRBD2 (6 bases). With the DNA end fitting TRBJ2-1 better, the J assignment may be wrong. The germline CDR1 and CDR2 sequences are SGHAT and FQNNGV. CDR3 size: 14 residues. The CDR3 nucleotides read TGTGCCAGCAGCAGTCGTGTGGGGGGTAATGAGCAGTTCTTC. Translated, it gives CASSSRVGGNEQFF.